Below, one T cell receptor beta chain is given with its context. Participants came from about 24 US areas, aged about 18 to 89 years. How the authors handled the data: Estimates of nucleated cell counts were drawn from the amplification of reference gene primers. Sequenced by immunoSEQ multiplex PCR; TCRdb stores in-frame clones only, minus some. V, J and clone size were drawn from that table, and D and trimming were deduced from the DNA. The top ten clones hold 3.8% of a sample with about 200,000 clones, 80% to 90% of them seen once. The sample comes from a study of blood T cell repertoires in COVID-19. In the study overall: From the United States, Italy and Spain came samples of acute and convalescent COVID-19.

The CDR3 contains 16 residues. The germline V and J ends were trimmed by 5 bases and 0 bases, with 17 bases remaining between them. CDR1 and CDR2 from the germline V gene are SEHNR and FQNEAQ (reference sequence). Sequencing was carried out using PBMCs or T cells enriched from blood (not recorded which). This clonotype was sampled from a middle-aged woman with acute COVID-19. The V gene is TRBV7-9, the J gene TRBJ2-7; possible D gene TRBD2, 5 bases. The CDR3 region is CASSPRAGVSSYEQYF. CDR3 in DNA: TGTGCCAGCAGCCCGCGGGCTGGAGTCAGCTCCTACGAGCAGTACTTC.